These T cell receptor beta chains were read from a single sample in a study of blood T cell repertoires in COVID-19. Produced via immunoSEQ multiplex PCR; TCRdb's table is partial and in-frame only. The data hold about 220,000 clones, with around 80% observed a single time. Input material: peripheral blood. These receptors were taken from a man aged 50-59 years with active or convalescent COVID-19. CDR3s include the opening cysteine and the closing phenylalanine or tryptophan. The D gene is left open where the match is weak. Not all rows give a size; the values are once, few, many and, for expanded clones, a class.

>15|TRBV9|TRBJ2-1|NA|NA
CASSARGAHYNEQFF
TGTGCCAGCAGCGCCCGGGGGGCTCACTACAATGAGCAGTTCTTC
>16|TRBV7-3|TRBJ1-5|NA|NA
CASSRRQITPNQPQHF
TGTGCCAGCAGCCGACGACAGATAACCCCCAATCAGCCCCAGCATTTT
>14|TRBV5-4|TRBJ2-3|TRBD1|NA
CASSFGQGTDTQYF
TGTGCCAGCAGCTTTGGACAGGGCACAGATACGCAGTATTTT
>14|TRBV9|TRBJ2-7|TRBD1|NA
CASSRTGVTYEQYF
TGTGCCAGCAGCCGGACAGGGGTAACCTACGAGCAGTACTTC
>17|TRBV7-2|TRBJ2-3|NA|NA
CASSLVVVAGAVDTQYF
TGTGCCAGCAGCTTAGTTGTTGTTGCGGGGGCCGTGGATACGCAGTATTTT
>15|TRBV6-5|TRBJ1-5|NA|NA
CASRGLGGRNQPQHF
TGTGCCAGCAGGGGTTTAGGGGGACGAAATCAGCCCCAGCATTTT
>16|TRBV27|TRBJ1-5|TRBD1|NA
CASSLSSGGISQPQHF
TGTGCCAGCAGTTTATCTTCAGGGGGTATTAGTCAGCCCCAGCATTTT
>16|TRBV7-9|TRBJ2-3|TRBD2|NA
CASSQGTSGSTDTQYF
TGTGCCAGCAGCCAGGGGACTAGCGGGAGCACAGATACGCAGTATTTT
>16|TRBV21-1|TRBJ1-1|NA|NA
CASSKLGQGGSTEAFF
TGTGCCAGCAGCAAACTTGGACAGGGAGGAAGCACTGAAGCTTTCTTT
>15|TRBV7-3|TRBJ2-5|TRBD2|NA
CASSLAGTSGETQYF
TGTGCCAGCAGCTTAGCCGGGACTAGCGGGGAGACCCAGTACTTC
>17|TRBV5-8|TRBJ2-5|NA|NA
CASTLLGPFRGQETQYF
TGTGCCAGCACCCTCCTCGGCCCATTCAGAGGGCAAGAGACCCAGTACTTC
>14|TRBV5-8|TRBJ1-2|NA|few
CASSLVPTGYGYTF
TGTGCCAGCAGCTTGGTCCCTACCGGCTATGGCTACACCTTC
>15|TRBV7-2|TRBJ2-7|TRBD2|NA
CASSPGTSGSFEQYF
TGTGCCAGCAGCCCCGGGACTAGCGGGAGTTTCGAGCAGTACTTC
>15|TRBV7-2|TRBJ1-2|NA|NA
CASSPGGGASYGYTF
TGTGCCAGCAGCCCGGGTGGGGGGGCTAGCTATGGCTACACCTTC
>15|TRBV13|TRBJ2-1|TRBD1|NA
CASSVRQGATNEQFF
TGTGCCAGCAGCGTTCGACAGGGGGCTACGAATGAGCAGTTCTTC
>13|TRBV2|TRBJ1-2|NA|NA
CASSAGTTYGYTF
TGTGCCAGCAGCGCCGGGACAACCTATGGCTACACCTTC
>15|TRBV27|TRBJ2-1|TRBD2|NA
CASSELAGGRDEQFF
TGTGCCAGCAGTGAACTAGCGGGAGGGCGTGATGAGCAGTTCTTC
>14|TRBV18|TRBJ2-2|NA|NA
CASSPPAMRGELFF
TGTGCCAGCTCACCCCCAGCCATGCGGGGGGAGCTGTTTTTT
>14|TRBV18|TRBJ2-3|NA|NA
CASSLARQASTQYF
TGTGCCAGCTCACTCGCTAGACAGGCATCTACGCAGTATTTT
>12|TRBV2|TRBJ1-2|NA|NA
CASSAGNYGYTF
TGTGCCAGCAGTGCCGGGAACTATGGCTACACCTTC
>14|TRBV7-9|TRBJ1-4|TRBD1|NA
CASSFGQAAEKLFF
TGTGCCAGCAGCTTCGGACAGGCAGCTGAAAAACTGTTTTTT
>15|TRBV18|TRBJ2-2|TRBD2|NA
CASSPGLAGDGELFF
TGTGCCAGCTCACCGGGACTAGCGGGTGACGGGGAGCTGTTTTTT
>17|TRBV3-1/TRBV3-2|TRBJ2-3|TRBD2|NA
CASSQAPASGGTDTQYF
TGTGCCAGCAGCCAAGCTCCCGCTAGCGGGGGGACAGATACGCAGTATTTT
>17|TRBV7-2|TRBJ2-1|TRBD2|NA
CASSLRASGRARDEQFF
TGTGCCAGCAGCTTAAGGGCCAGCGGGAGGGCCAGGGATGAGCAGTTCTTC
>14|TRBV5-1|TRBJ2-1|TRBD1|NA
CASSPGTGNNEQFF
TGCGCCAGCAGCCCCGGGACAGGTAACAATGAGCAGTTCTTC
>13|TRBV19|TRBJ1-2|NA|few
CASNPDSNYGYTF
TGTGCCAGTAACCCGGACAGTAACTATGGCTACACCTTC
>19|TRBV5-6|TRBJ2-2|TRBD1|NA
CASSQIGQGPYLATGELFF
TGTGCCAGCAGCCAAATCGGACAGGGTCCTTACCTCGCTACCGGGGAGCTGTTTTTT
>16|TRBV5-4|TRBJ2-4|TRBD2|NA
CASSLAGGRSKNIQYF
TGTGCCAGTTCACTAGCGGGGGGGCGGAGTAAAAACATTCAGTACTTC
>14|TRBV28|TRBJ2-3|TRBD2|NA
CASSTHAGVDTQYF
TGTGCCAGCAGTACCCATGCGGGAGTAGATACGCAGTATTTT
>14|TRBV2|TRBJ1-1|TRBD1|NA
CASDAGQGLNEAFF
TGTGCCAGCGACGCGGGACAGGGTTTGAATGAAGCTTTCTTT
>15|TRBV5-4|TRBJ1-6|TRBD1|NA
CASSAKTGYNSPLHF
TGTGCCAGCAGCGCCAAGACAGGGTATAATTCACCCCTCCACTTT
>13|TRBV18|TRBJ1-1|NA|NA
CASSPQGITEAFF
TGTGCCAGCTCACCCCAGGGGATCACTGAAGCTTTCTTT
>13|TRBV28|TRBJ2-7|NA|once
CASSLVRTYEQYF
TGTGCCAGCAGTTTGGTGAGAACCTACGAGCAGTACTTC
>15|TRBV2|TRBJ1-1|NA|many
CASSERAGRGTEAFF
TGTGCCAGCAGTGAACGGGCAGGGAGGGGCACTGAAGCTTTCTTT
>15|TRBV19|TRBJ1-1|TRBD1|NA
CASLRDSRMNTEAFF
TGTGCCAGTCTCCGGGACAGTAGAATGAACACTGAAGCTTTCTTT
>13|TRBV7-2|TRBJ1-2|NA|NA
CASSLAVNYGYTF
TGTGCCAGCAGCTTAGCTGTAAACTATGGCTACACCTTC
>12|TRBV11-2|TRBJ2-5|TRBD2|NA
CASRGSSETQYF
TGTGCCAGCCGCGGGAGTTCAGAGACCCAGTACTTC
>12|TRBV11-2|TRBJ2-7|TRBD2|NA
CASSFPSGEQYF
TGTGCCAGCAGCTTTCCTAGCGGCGAGCAGTACTTC
>16|TRBV27|TRBJ2-7|TRBD2|NA
CASSRGEEGPPYEQYF
TGTGCCAGCAGCCGGGGGGAGGAGGGCCCGCCCTACGAGCAGTACTTC